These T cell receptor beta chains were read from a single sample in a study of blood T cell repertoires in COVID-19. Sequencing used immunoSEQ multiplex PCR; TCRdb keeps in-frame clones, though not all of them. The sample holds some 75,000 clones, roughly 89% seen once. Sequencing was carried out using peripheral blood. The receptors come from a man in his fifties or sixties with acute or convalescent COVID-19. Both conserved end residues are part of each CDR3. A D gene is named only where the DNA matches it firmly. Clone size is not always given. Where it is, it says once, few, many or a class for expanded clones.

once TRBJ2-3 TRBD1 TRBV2 TGTGCCAGCAGCGCCTTAGGGACAGGCATCACAGATACGCAGTATTTT CASSALGTGITDTQYF
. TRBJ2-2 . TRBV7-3 TGTGCCAGCAGCTCGACAGGGAACACCGGGGAGCTGTTTTTT CASSSTGNTGELFF
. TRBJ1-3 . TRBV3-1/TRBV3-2 TGTGCCAGCAGCCAATACGGCTCTGGAAACACCATATATTTT CASSQYGSGNTIYF
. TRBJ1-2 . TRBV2 TGTGCCAGCAGGGAAAGCGCAGCCGTTGATATAGACTACACCTTC CASRESAAVDIDYTF
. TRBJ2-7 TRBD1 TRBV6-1 TGTGCCAGAAGTGACAGGGGAAACTCCTACGAGCAGTACTTC CARSDRGNSYEQYF
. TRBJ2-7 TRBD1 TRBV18 TGTGCCAGCTCAGGGACAGGGCTCACCTACGAGCAGTACTTC CASSGTGLTYEQYF
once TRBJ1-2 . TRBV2 TGTGCCAGCAGTGCCCCAAGGAGTGGCTATGGCTACACCTTC CASSAPRSGYGYTF
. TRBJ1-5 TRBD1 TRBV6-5 TGTGCCAGCTCGCCCGGGACAGGGACCAATCAGCCCCAGCATTTT CASSPGTGTNQPQHF
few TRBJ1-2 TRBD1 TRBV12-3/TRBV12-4 TGTGCCAGCAGTTTCACAGGGGGCGTTGGCTACACCTTC CASSFTGGVGYTF
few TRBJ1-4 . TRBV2 TGTGCCAGCAGCCCCCCTCGAGGGGAGGGTGAAAAACTGTTTTTT CASSPPRGEGEKLFF
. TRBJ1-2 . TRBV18 TGTGCCAGCTCACCATCCGGGGTGGATGGCTACACCTTC CASSPSGVDGYTF
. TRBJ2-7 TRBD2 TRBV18 TGTGCCAGCTCCAGAGCCAGCGGGAGTCAGGCGCCGCGCGAGCAGTACTTC CASSRASGSQAPREQYF
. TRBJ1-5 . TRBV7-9 TGTGCCAGCAGTCAGGGTACGGGAGTGGGCAATCAGCCCCAGCATTTT CASSQGTGVGNQPQHF
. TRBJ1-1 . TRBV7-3 TGTGCCAGCAGCTTAATGTCAGGGGCTGAAGCTTTCTTT CASSLMSGAEAFF
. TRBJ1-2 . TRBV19 TGTGCCAGTGCCGCGGGGGGCGCAAGCAACTATGGCTACACCTTC CASAAGGASNYGYTF
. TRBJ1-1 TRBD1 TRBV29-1 TGCAGCGTTTCACAGGGGGATAACACTGAAGCTTTCTTT CSVSQGDNTEAFF
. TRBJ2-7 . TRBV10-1 TGCGCCAGCAGTGTGGAGAGCTCCTACGAGCAGTACTTC CASSVESSYEQYF
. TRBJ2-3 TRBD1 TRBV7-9 TGTGCCAGCAGCTTGACAGGGGGCGCAGATACGCAGTATTTT CASSLTGGADTQYF
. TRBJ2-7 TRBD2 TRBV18 TGTGCCAGCTCAGGGGGACTAGCGGACTACGAGCAGTACTTC CASSGGLADYEQYF
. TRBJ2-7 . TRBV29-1 TGCAGCGTTGCTGAGGACTCCTACGAGCAGTACTTC CSVAEDSYEQYF
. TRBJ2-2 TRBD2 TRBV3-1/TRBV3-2 TGTGCCAGCGCCCCCCGAGCGGGAGGAAACACCGGGGAGCTGTTTTTT CASAPRAGGNTGELFF
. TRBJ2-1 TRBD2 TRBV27 TGTGCCAGCAGTTTTGGTAGCGGGAGTTATGAGCAGTTCTTC CASSFGSGSYEQFF
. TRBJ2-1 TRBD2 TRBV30 TGTGCCTGGAGTGTCCGTAGCGGGGTTTCCTACAATGAGCAGTTCTTC CAWSVRSGVSYNEQFF
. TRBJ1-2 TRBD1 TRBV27 TGTGCCAGCAGACTACAGGGGATCGGTGGCTACACCTTC CASRLQGIGGYTF
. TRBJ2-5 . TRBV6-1 TGTGCCAGCAGTGAGCTGACAGCCTCCCAAGAGACCCAGTACTTC CASSELTASQETQYF
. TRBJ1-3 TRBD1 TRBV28 TGTGCCAGCAGTGAGCGGACAGGAAGAAACACTGGAAACACCATATATTTT CASSERTGRNTGNTIYF
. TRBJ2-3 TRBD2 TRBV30 TGTGCCTGGAGTGTAGGCGCTAGCGGAGACACAGATACGCAGTATTTT CAWSVGASGDTDTQYF
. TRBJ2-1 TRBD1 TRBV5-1 TGCGCCAGCAGCTTGGCCGGGTCGGCAACAGGGGGATCTGAGCAGTTCTTC CASSLAGSATGGSEQFF
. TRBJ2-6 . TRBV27 TGTGCCAGCAGTTCCATTACAGGGACTGGGGCCAACGTCCTGACTTTC CASSSITGTGANVLTF
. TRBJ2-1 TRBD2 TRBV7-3 TGTGCCAGCAGCCAGAGCGGGGGGCCCAATGAGCAGTTCTTC CASSQSGGPNEQFF
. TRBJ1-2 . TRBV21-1 TGTCCTGAGGGCTTCTATGGCTACACCTTC CPEGFYGYTF
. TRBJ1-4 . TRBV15 TGTGCCACCAGCAATGGGGGCCCAAATGAAAAACTGTTTTTT CATSNGGPNEKLFF
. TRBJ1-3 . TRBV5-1 TGCGCCAGCAGCCCAGCCGGGGGAGACGCCCCCGGGACAAACACCATATATTTT CASSPAGGDAPGTNTIYF
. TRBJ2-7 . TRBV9 TGTGCCAGCAGCGGGGGACTTACGGCCTACGAGCAGTACTTC CASSGGLTAYEQYF
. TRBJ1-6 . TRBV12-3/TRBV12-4 TGTGCCAGCAGTGGGGACAATAATTCACCCCTCCACTTT CASSGDNNSPLHF
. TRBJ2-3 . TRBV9 TGTGCCAGCAGCGGATCTCAGGGGCTGGGGGAAGATACGCAGTATTTT CASSGSQGLGEDTQYF
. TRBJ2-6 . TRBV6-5 TGTGCCAGCAGTTACCCCCAGGGTACTGGGGCCAACGTCCTGACTTTC CASSYPQGTGANVLTF
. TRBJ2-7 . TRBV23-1 TGCGCCAGCAGTCAATCATTCGGGAGTGGGTACTTC CASSQSFGSGYF
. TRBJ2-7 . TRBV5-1 TGCGCCAGCAGCTTGGCCCTCAGTACCTACGAGCAGTACTTC CASSLALSTYEQYF
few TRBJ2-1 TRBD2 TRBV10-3 TGTGCCATTGGGGGAGGGAATGAGCAGTTCTTC CAIGGGNEQFF
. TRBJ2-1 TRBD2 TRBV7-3 TGTGCCAGCAGCTCTAGCGGGACCTCCTACAATGAGCAGTTCTTC CASSSSGTSYNEQFF
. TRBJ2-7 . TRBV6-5 TGTGCCAGCAGGCTTTCCGGGGGGCGTCGCGAGCAGTACTTC CASRLSGGRREQYF